This T cell receptor (beta chain) was retrieved from a study of type 1 regulatory T cells. Overall study: An in vitro protocol generated T-allo10, a Tr1-enriched, alloantigen-specific CD4 T cell product.

TCRdb reprocessed the reads via MiXCR and lists one record per CDR3 protein. The sample comprises 80,000 to 100,000 distinct CDR3 sequences, around 30% of which are singletons, and around 2.3% rests with the top ten. V lost 4 bases and J lost 2, with 8 bases in between. Germline values: CDR1 SNHLY, CDR2 FYNNEI. The CDR3 extends over 13 amino acids. The chain carries TRBV2 and TRBJ2-5; no definite D call. The specimen sequenced was CD4+ T cells, either the whole sample or a sorted fraction (not recorded which). This TCR derives from a human donor in good health. The CDR3 DNA reads as TGTGCCAGCAGTGCTTTTGCTCAAGAGACCCAGTACTTC. This codes for CASSAFAQETQYF.